These 27 T cell receptor beta chains were all obtained from the same sample, sequenced in a study of blood T cell repertoires in COVID-19. Sequencing used immunoSEQ multiplex PCR; TCRdb keeps in-frame clones, though not all of them. The sample includes roughly 250,000 clones, about 83% of them seen just once. The specimen was peripheral blood. The source of these receptors is a man aged 35-49 years with active or convalescent COVID-19.

V usage is TRBV29-1 and J usage is TRBJ2-3; D may be TRBD1 (6 bases). The CDR3 is made up of 15 amino acids. V was shortened by 6 bases and J by 2 bases, with 18 bases between the two germline ends. Looked up from germline, CDR1 is SQVTM and CDR2 is ANQGSEA. The CDR3 reads CSVPQGSLHTDTQYF. The DNA of the CDR3 is TGCAGCGTGCCACAGGGCTCCCTTCACACAGATACGCAGTATTTT.

This chain links TRBV7-2 with TRBJ1-5; no firm D call. V was clipped by 4 bases and J by 0 bases, with 13 bases between them. Germline CDR1 SGHTA, CDR2 FQGNSA. The CDR3 length is 16 residues. The CDR3 DNA follows: TGTGCCAGCAGCTCAGAACGGGTCAATAGCAATCAGCCCCAGCATTTT. It is translated as CASSSERVNSNQPQHF.

J is TRBJ2-2 and V is TRBV7-8; 11 positions match TRBD2. Germline lookup yields CDR1 SGHVS and CDR2 FQNEAQ. The CDR3 spans 19 residues. The trim removed 1 base at V and 3 bases at J, leaving 10 bases unmatched. The CDR3 region is CASSLGSASGGSYTGELFF. In nucleotides, the CDR3 is TGTGCCAGCAGCTTAGGCTCCGCTAGCGGGGGGTCCTACACCGGGGAGCTGTTTTTT.

This clone turned up a few times. The rearrangement links TRBV19 to TRBJ1-3; TRBD1 aligns across 8 bases. Germline CDR1 is LNHDA and CDR2 is SQIVND (reference sequence). V shed 5 bases, J shed 2 bases, and the junction held 8 bases outside the gene matches. The CDR3 loop spans 16 amino acids. CDR3: CASSEAGQGAGNTIYF. The CDR3 DNA reads TGTGCCAGTAGTGAAGCCGGACAGGGCGCTGGAAACACCATATATTTT.

Worth noting for this clone: Other DNA sequences within the sample encode an identical CDR3. J is TRBJ2-3 and V is TRBV24-1; 13 bases match TRBD2. The CDR3 runs to 17 residues. Per the germline V gene, CDR1 is KGHDR and CDR2 is SFDVKD. V was pared by 2 bases and J by 4 bases, with 5 bases of the junction left unmatched. Here the CDR3 DNA reads TGTGCCACCAGTGATTCCGGACTAGCGGGAGACCCAGATACGCAGTATTTT. Translating it yields CATSDSGLAGDPDTQYF.

The rearrangement uses TRBV19 and TRBJ1-2; D is uncertain. Trimming left V 0 bases short and J 8 bases short, with 10 bases between. CDR1 is LNHDA and CDR2 is SQIVND in the germline V gene (reference sequence). The CDR3 is made up of 13 amino acids. CDR3 amino acids: CASSIDLRVGYTF. The CDR3 DNA follows: TGTGCCAGTAGTATAGATTTGAGGGTCGGCTACACCTTC. Complete variable domain (other parts from reference TRBV19 and TRBJ1-2): DGGITQSPKYLFRKEGQNVTLSCEQNLNHDAMYWYRQDPGQGLRLIYYSQIVNDFQKGDIAEGYSVSREKKESFPLTVTSAQKNPTAFYLCASSIDLRVGYTFGSGTRLTVV.

This sequence joins TRBV30 and TRBJ1-5, with D hard to call. The CDR3 contains 13 residues. Trimming removed 3 bases from V and 3 bases from J, with 9 bases in between. Per the germline V gene, CDR1 is GTSNPN and CDR2 is SVGIG (reference sequence). The CDR3 bases are TGTGCCTGGAGGGGCGGGTTCAATCAGCCCCAGCATTTT. Protein sequence: CAWRGGFNQPQHF.

V gene TRBV19 combines with J gene TRBJ1-2; 8 nucleotides match TRBD1. V was clipped by 3 bases and J by 7 bases; unmatched bases: 7. CDR3 length: 14 amino acids. Germline V gene data show CDR1 as LNHDA and CDR2 as SQIVND (reference sequence). The CDR3 region has the DNA TGTGCCAGTAGTATCCCAGGGGGCGCAGGTGGCTACACCTTC. Protein sequence: CASSIPGGAGGYTF.

In nucleotides, the CDR3 is TGTGCCAGCAGTGAGCAGGGAACGAACACCGGGGAGCTGTTTTTT. It is translated as CASSEQGTNTGELFF. The V and J genes are TRBV2 and TRBJ2-2; perhaps TRBD1 as D (5 bases). Looked up from germline, CDR1 is SNHLY and CDR2 is FYNNEI. Between the trimmed V and J ends, which lost 3 bases and 0 bases, there was a span of 8 bases. CDR3 length: 15 residues.

The chain uses TRBV6-2 or TRBV6-3 and TRBJ2-7; D not certain. V gave up 3 bases and J gave up 4 bases, with 10 bases separating them. CDR3 length: 13 amino acids. The germline CDR1 and CDR2 sequences are MNHEY and SVGEGT. The CDR3 sequence is CASSYRSTYEQYF. CDR3 nucleotides: TGTGCCAGCAGTTATAGGAGCACTTACGAGCAGTACTTC.

The chain joins TRBV11-2 to TRBJ2-7; no clear D gene. V was trimmed by 3 bases and J by 4 bases, leaving 10 bases between them. The CDR3 consists of 13 residues. CDR1 is SGHAT, CDR2 FQNNGV, per germline. The DNA for the CDR3 is TGTGCCAGCAGCTTTAGCTTAAAGTACGAGCAGTACTTC. Its protein is CASSFSLKYEQYF.

The J gene is TRBJ1-6, the V gene TRBV5-1; the match to TRBD1 covers 7 bases. Germline V gene data show CDR1 as SGHRS and CDR2 as YFSETQ. The CDR3 length is 15 residues. V lost 4 bases and J lost 7; bases outside the gene matches: 8. The CDR3 region has the DNA TGCGCCAGCAGCCCCTGGGACAGAGAAAATTCACCCCTCCACTTT. Translating gives CASSPWDRENSPLHF.

The V gene is TRBV5-1, the J gene TRBJ1-5; TRBD1 might be the D (5 bases). In germline, CDR1 is SGHRS, CDR2 YFSETQ. V lost 4 bases and J 4 bases, leaving 12 bases between the germline ends. The CDR3 spans 14 residues. This CDR3 reads CASSPMGGNQPQHF. CDR3 DNA: TGCGCCAGCAGCCCCATGGGGGGAAATCAGCCCCAGCATTTT.

The chain couples TRBV6-1 to TRBJ2-4; D is uncertain. V was cut by 3 bases and J by 10 bases, with 10 bases left in between. CDR3 length equals 12 residues. Germline CDR1 reads MNHNS; CDR2 reads SASEGT. Here the CDR3 reads CASSEPPGIQYF. The CDR3 DNA sequence: TGTGCCAGCAGTGAGCCGCCCGGGATTCAGTACTTC.

This clone was seen just once. V gene TRBV13 combines with J gene TRBJ1-6; a weak D match, TRBD1 (6 bases). The V end lost 1 base, the J end lost 10 bases, and 11 bases lay between the germline ends. This CDR3 is 14 amino acids long. CDR1 and CDR2 from the germline V gene are PRHDT and FYEKMQ (reference sequence). The CDR3 coding sequence is TGTGCCAGCAGCTTAGAGGGGGAGGGATCACCCCTCCACTTT. Translated: CASSLEGEGSPLHF.

As regards this clone: Different DNA sequences within this sample yield the same CDR3. This chain joins TRBV11-3 and TRBJ2-7; a weak D match, TRBD1 (5 bases). CDR1 and CDR2 from the germline V gene are SGHNT and YENEEA. The CDR3 is 16 residues long. Trimming left V 0 bases short and J 0 bases short, with 12 bases between. CDR3 loop: CASSLDLGAASYEQYF. CDR3 DNA sequence: TGTGCCAGCAGCTTAGACCTTGGGGCAGCCTCCTACGAGCAGTACTTC.

J is TRBJ2-5 and V is TRBV19; 9 nucleotides align to TRBD1. V shed 9 bases, J shed 2 bases, and the junction held 4 bases outside the gene matches. Germline V gene lookup returns CDR1 LNHDA and CDR2 SQIVND (reference sequence). There are 13 residues in the CDR3. In nucleotides, the CDR3 is TGTGCCAGCAAGGGACAGGGTCAAGAGACCCAGTACTTC. As protein: CASKGQGQETQYF.

This rearrangement joins TRBV7-2 to TRBJ2-2; TRBD1 matches at 7 bases. Germline values: CDR1 SGHTA, CDR2 FQGNSA. The CDR3 totals 14 residues. The V and J ends lost 9 bases and 0 bases, in that order; junction bases with no gene match: 4. CDR3 DNA sequence: TGTGCCAGTTCCGGGACAGCGAACACCGGGGAGCTGTTTTTT. Encoded protein: CASSGTANTGELFF.

The V gene is TRBV3-1 (or the pseudogene TRBV3-2), the J gene TRBJ2-3; no clear D. Germline loops: CDR1 LGHDT, CDR2 YNNKEL (reference sequence). Trimming pared 0 bases from V and 2 bases from J, leaving 15 bases between. The CDR3 has 17 amino acids. For the CDR3, the DNA is TGTGCCAGCAGCCAAGATAAACTAAAAGGTCCCACAGATACGCAGTATTTT. Protein sequence: CASSQDKLKGPTDTQYF.

The rearrangement joins TRBV30 to TRBJ1-6; TRBD1 is a possible D gene (6 bases). The CDR3 totals 14 residues. Trimming left V 2 bases short and J 2 bases short, with 7 bases between. The germline CDR1 and CDR2 sequences are GTSNPN and SVGIG (reference sequence). CDR3 DNA sequence: TGTGCCTGGAGTCGGGACACCTATAATTCACCCCTCCACTTT. It specifies CAWSRDTYNSPLHF. The variable domain in full, completed from reference TRBV30 and TRBJ1-6, reads SQTIHQWPATLVQPVGSPLSLECTVEGTSNPNLYWYRQAAGRGLQLLFYSVGIGQISSEVPQNLSASRPQDRQFILSSKKLLLSDSGFYLCAWSRDTYNSPLHFGNGTRLTVT.

The chain employs TRBV6-5 and TRBJ1-1; D call uncertain. Trimming left V 10 bases short and J 3 bases short, with 9 bases between. Germline CDR1 reads MNHEY; CDR2 reads SVGAGI. The CDR3 length is 11 residues. In nucleotides, the CDR3 is TGTGCCATCAGACGGGACACTGAAGCTTTCTTT. Translation gives CAIRRDTEAFF.

The chain employs TRBV3-1 (or the pseudogene TRBV3-2) and TRBJ2-2; D perhaps matches TRBD2 (7 bases). The CDR3 totals 15 residues. Trimming left V 5 bases short and J 0 bases short, with 10 bases between. Germline lookup yields CDR1 LGHDT and CDR2 YNNKEL (reference sequence). The CDR3, as DNA: TGTGCCAGCAGCTGGGGGGGCGCGAACACCGGGGAGCTGTTTTTT. Its translation is CASSWGGANTGELFF.

The V call is TRBV11-3, the J call TRBJ1-4; 9 nucleotides agree with TRBD1. The CDR3 loop spans 17 amino acids. Germline assignment: CDR1 SGHNT and CDR2 YENEEA. The J segment lost 0 bases and the V segment lost 3 bases, leaving 5 bases of the junction unmatched. The CDR3 sequence is CASSLDRGSATNEKLFF. Here the CDR3 DNA reads TGTGCCAGCAGCTTGGACAGGGGAAGCGCAACTAATGAAAAACTGTTTTTT.

This clone was recorded a few times. This chain connects TRBV7-9 to TRBJ1-2; D unclear. The V gene lost 3 bases and the J gene lost 6 bases, with 14 bases spanning the gap. The CDR3 is 14 residues long. In germline, CDR1 is SEHNR, CDR2 FQNEAQ (reference sequence). CDR3 protein: CASSFGEGRDGYTF. CDR3 nucleotide sequence: TGTGCCAGCAGCTTTGGGGAGGGTCGCGATGGCTACACCTTC.

About this clone itself: One end of the junction does not line up with germline, which may come from a read error. This rearrangement joins TRBV7-7 to TRBJ2-5; 10 bases match TRBD1. The CDR3 is 15 amino acids. The V gene's germline CDR1 is SSHAT and CDR2 FNYEAQ (reference sequence). The DNA for the CDR3 is TGTGCTAGCAGCCAATCCGGGACAGGGGCCCCCCCTCAGTACTTC. This gives the protein CASSQSGTGAPPQYF.

This clone was picked up a small number of times. The CDR3 region is CAWSVIQNTEAFF. In DNA form, the CDR3 reads TGTGCCTGGAGTGTAATACAGAACACTGAAGCTTTCTTT. The chain is built from TRBV30 and TRBJ1-1; the D is unclear. Trimming stripped 0 bases from V and 1 base from J, with 6 bases between. CDR3 length equals 13 residues. Germline CDR1 reads GTSNPN; CDR2 reads SVGIG (reference sequence).

V and J are TRBV24-1 and TRBJ1-1, with TRBD1 matching over 7 bases. The ends lost 3 bases at V and 1 base at J; junction bases unmatched: 4. The CDR3 covers 15 residues. Germline loops: CDR1 KGHDR, CDR2 SFDVKD. CDR3 nucleotide sequence: TGTGCCACCAGTGATCCCAGGACAGGGAACACTGAAGCTTTCTTT. Translated, it gives CATSDPRTGNTEAFF.